These T cell receptor beta chains were read from a single sample in a study of T cells in Graves' hyperthyroidism and ophthalmopathy. TCRdb used MiXCR to reprocess the multiplex PCR reads, holding one entry per CDR3 protein. Among some 490,000 distinct CDR3 sequences listed, approximately 16% were seen once. Sequenced sample: blood. These receptors originate from a woman in her 30s with Graves' ophthalmopathy. CDR3s include the opening cysteine and the closing phenylalanine or tryptophan. D genes are given only for firm matches. For some rows the clone size is stated as once, few or many, or as a class when expanded; others skip it.

v_gene	abundance	j_gene	d_gene	CDR3nt	CDR3aa
TRBV28	many	TRBJ2-1	-	TGTGCCAGCAGTTTCGCGGACTATGAGCAGTTCTTC	CASSFADYEQFF
TRBV6-1	-	TRBJ2-7	TRBD2	TGTGCCAGCAGCCCGGGGGGGAAGAACTACGAGCAGTACTTC	CASSPGGKNYEQYF
TRBV5-5	few	TRBJ2-7	TRBD2	TGTGCCAGCAGCTATCTAGCGGGAGCGGACGAGCAGTACTTC	CASSYLAGADEQYF
TRBV30	many	TRBJ2-7	TRBD2	TGTGCCTGGAGTGTACGGGGGGGGAGCGAGCAGTACTTC	CAWSVRGGSEQYF
TRBV5-1	few	TRBJ2-5	-	TGCGCCAGCAGCTTGGTCGGGGAGGTGACCCAGTACTTC	CASSLVGEVTQYF
TRBV2	many	TRBJ2-7	TRBD1	TGTGCCAGCACCGGGGACAGGGGATCGGGCGAGCAGTACTTC	CASTGDRGSGEQYF
TRBV2	many	TRBJ2-7	TRBD2	TGTGCCAGCGGGCGTAGACTAGCGGGACCGGCAGGGGGGGAGCAGTACTTC	CASGRRLAGPAGGEQYF
TRBV19	-	TRBJ2-7	TRBD2	TGTGCCAGTAGTAGAAAGAGCGGGAGTGGGTTAGCCTACGAGCAGTACTTC	CASSRKSGSGLAYEQYF
TRBV4-2	many	TRBJ1-6	-	TGTGCCAGCAGCCAAGACATGGCGATAAGGGGGTCCCTCCACTTT	CASSQDMAIRGSLHF
TRBV29-1	-	TRBJ2-1	-	TGCAGCGTTGCCCTCCTGCTAGGGGGTGGGCAGTTCTTC	CSVALLLGGGQFF
TRBV7-9	many	TRBJ2-1	TRBD2	TGTGCCAGCAGCCACACTAGCGGGAGCGACGAGCAGTTCTTC	CASSHTSGSDEQFF
TRBV25-1	-	TRBJ2-3	TRBD2	TGTGCCAGCAGTCAGCGGGGCCCCACAGATACGCAGTATTTT	CASSQRGPTDTQYF
TRBV11-2	-	TRBJ2-6	-	TGTGCCAGCAGCCTCTCAGGGTTTTCTGGGGCCAACGTCCTGACTTTC	CASSLSGFSGANVLTF
TRBV24-1	-	TRBJ2-2	-	TGTGCCACCAGTGGGGCTACGAACACCGGGGAGCTGTTTTTT	CATSGATNTGELFF
TRBV7-3	few	TRBJ2-3	TRBD2	TGTGCCAGCAGCTTAATAGCGGGAGGGCCCGCAGATACGCAGTATTTT	CASSLIAGGPADTQYF
TRBV10-3	few	TRBJ2-1	-	TGTGCCATCAGTGAGTCGATACTGAAGGACAATGAGCAGTTCTTC	CAISESILKDNEQFF
TRBV7-6	-	TRBJ2-5	-	TGTGCCAGCGCCCGAAGAGGGAGTTTGGAGACCCAGTACTTC	CASARRGSLETQYF
TRBV11-2	-	TRBJ2-2	TRBD2	TGTGCCAGCAGCCTGGGACTAGCGGGAGTTGGGGCCGGGGAGCTGTTTTTT	CASSLGLAGVGAGELFF
TRBV6-1	few	TRBJ1-4	-	TGTGCCAGCCGTCGGGTTGGTGAAAAACTGTTTTTT	CASRRVGEKLFF
TRBV27	many	TRBJ2-1	-	TGTGCCAGCAGTCCCCGGGATTTCAATGAGCAGTTCTTC	CASSPRDFNEQFF
TRBV30	many	TRBJ1-1	-	TGTGCCTGGAAGGGGGGGCCTCTCACTGAAGCTTTCTTT	CAWKGGPLTEAFF
TRBV6-2/TRBV6-3	many	TRBJ2-5	TRBD1	TGTGCCAGCAGCCAACGGACAGGGTCAAAGGAGACCCAGTACTTC	CASSQRTGSKETQYF
TRBV20-1	many	TRBJ2-5	-	TGCAGTGCTGCCCGGGAGACCCAGTACTTC	CSAARETQYF
TRBV15	-	TRBJ1-1	-	TGTGCCACCTCTGACTCCGGGACACGGGAAGCTTTCTTT	CATSDSGTREAFF
TRBV7-2	many	TRBJ2-2	TRBD2	TGTGCCAGCAGCCCTGGACTAGCGGGAGGTACCGGGGAGCTGTTTTTT	CASSPGLAGGTGELFF
TRBV5-1	few	TRBJ1-1	-	TGCGCCAGCAGCTTGGCGGGGAAGGTTTCTAGCACTGAAGCTTTCTTT	CASSLAGKVSSTEAFF
TRBV6-5	many	TRBJ2-7	TRBD2	TGTGCCAGCAGTTACGGGGGGGAAGAGCAGTACTTC	CASSYGGEEQYF
TRBV9	-	TRBJ1-5	TRBD1	TGTGCCAGCAGCGCGACAGGGGCCAATCAGCCCCAGCATTTT	CASSATGANQPQHF
TRBV29-1	-	TRBJ2-2	TRBD2	TGCAGCGTCGCACTAGCGGGGAACACCGGGGAGCTGCTTTTT	CSVALAGNTGELLF
TRBV2	few	TRBJ2-4	-	TGTGCCAGCAGGGCTACACAGGCAGGGGACATTCAGTACTTC	CASRATQAGDIQYF
TRBV7-2	-	TRBJ2-2	-	TGTGCCAGCAGCTTTCCGACTAGTCCAACGAACACCGGGGAGCTGTTTTTT	CASSFPTSPTNTGELFF
TRBV5-8	few	TRBJ1-6	-	TGTGCCAGCAGCTTGAACCGAGTTAATTCACCCCTCCACTTT	CASSLNRVNSPLHF
TRBV7-8	many	TRBJ2-1	-	TGTGCCAGCAGCCCGTCGGGGGTTGTGGATTGGTATGAGCAGTTCTTC	CASSPSGVVDWYEQFF
TRBV24-1	-	TRBJ2-7	TRBD2	TGTGCCACCAGTACTAGCGGGAGGTCCTACGAGCAGTACTTC	CATSTSGRSYEQYF
TRBV20-1	many	TRBJ2-5	-	TGCAGTGCTAGAATTCGCTATTCGAGGGCCCAAGAGACCCAGTACTTC	CSARIRYSRAQETQYF
TRBV12-3/TRBV12-4	many	TRBJ1-2	-	TGTGCCAGCAGCCAAACACAGGGTTCCGTAAGTGGCTACACCTTC	CASSQTQGSVSGYTF
TRBV20-1	many	TRBJ1-6	TRBD1	TGCAGTGCTAGACCGACAGGGGATAATTCACCCCTCCACTTT	CSARPTGDNSPLHF
TRBV11-2	many	TRBJ2-7	TRBD1	TGTGCCAGCAGCCTCATGGTTCCTGGACAGGGTTATTTCGGCGAGCAGTACTTC	CASSLMVPGQGYFGEQYF
TRBV28	many	TRBJ2-4	-	TGTGCCAGCAGACGACGAGGGGGTGGGAACATTCAGTACTTC	CASRRRGGGNIQYF
TRBV12-5	-	TRBJ1-1	TRBD1	TGTGCTAGTGGTTTGATGGGGACAGTTAGCACTGAAGCTTTCTTT	CASGLMGTVSTEAFF
TRBV28	few	TRBJ2-7	-	TGTGCCAGCAGTTTTTTTAGCGGCTACGAGCAGTACTTC	CASSFFSGYEQYF
TRBV12-3/TRBV12-4	-	TRBJ2-3	-	TGTGCCAGCACCTACGGCTTTAACACAGATACGCAGTATTTT	CASTYGFNTDTQYF
TRBV6-1	few	TRBJ1-2	TRBD1	TGTGCCAGCAGTTCAGGGGGTAGTAACTATGGCTACACCTTC	CASSSGGSNYGYTF
TRBV3-1	many	TRBJ2-2	-	TGTGCCAGCAGCTACAGGGAGGCCGGGGAGCTGTTTTTT	CASSYREAGELFF
TRBV30	many	TRBJ2-7	TRBD1	TGTGCCTGCAAGAACAGGGGGCTCTACGAGCAGTACTTC	CACKNRGLYEQYF
TRBV29-1	few	TRBJ2-4	-	TGCAGCGTTGTGATCGGGTTGGCCAAAAACATTCAGTACTTC	CSVVIGLAKNIQYF
TRBV7-2	many	TRBJ2-3	-	TGTGCCAGCAGCTTATTTTCAGATACGCAGTATTTT	CASSLFSDTQYF
TRBV2	many	TRBJ2-5	TRBD2	TGTGCCACCGGACTAGCGGGGGGACAAGAGATCCAGTACTTC	CATGLAGGQEIQYF
TRBV28	few	TRBJ1-2	-	TGTGCCAGCAGCCCCTCGGAGGGACTCTATGGCTACACCTTC	CASSPSEGLYGYTF
TRBV5-4	-	TRBJ1-4	-	TGTGCCAGCAGCCCGTTTACAGCGAAGACTAATGAAAAACTGTTTTTT	CASSPFTAKTNEKLFF
TRBV6-1	-	TRBJ2-1	TRBD2	TGTGCCAGCAGTCCACTAGCGGGGGGGGAGCAGTTCTTC	CASSPLAGGEQFF
TRBV6-1	-	TRBJ2-6	TRBD1	TGTGCCAGCAGCGACAGGGGGGTTTCAATTGGGGCCAACGTCCTGACTTTC	CASSDRGVSIGANVLTF
TRBV20-1	-	TRBJ1-2	-	TGCGGTGCTAGAGTAGGGGGGATCGGCTATGGCTACACCTTC	CGARVGGIGYGYTF
TRBV18	-	TRBJ2-3	TRBD2	TGTGCCAGCTCACCATTGGCTAGCGGGAGGAGAGACACAGATACGCAGTATTTT	CASSPLASGRRDTDTQYF
TRBV5-8	many	TRBJ2-5	TRBD2	TGTGCCAGCAGAAGGACTAGCGGGTTCGAGACCCAGTACTTC	CASRRTSGFETQYF
TRBV6-4	-	TRBJ2-3	TRBD2	TGTGCCAGCAGTATGGGACTAGCATCAGATACGCAGTATTTT	CASSMGLASDTQYF
TRBV4-3	-	TRBJ2-2	TRBD2	TGCGCCAGCAGCCAAGAAGGAAATAGCGGGAGATTGGGCGGGGAGCTGTTTTTT	CASSQEGNSGRLGGELFF
TRBV20-1	many	TRBJ1-2	-	TGCAGTGCTAGTCGCGATAACTATGGCTACACCTTC	CSASRDNYGYTF
TRBV7-3	-	TRBJ2-5	-	TGTGCCAGCAGCCCAGGGGAGTCGTCGGAGGAGACCCAGTACTTC	CASSPGESSEETQYF
TRBV6-2/TRBV6-3	many	TRBJ2-1	TRBD2	TGTGCCAGCAGCGGACTAGCGGGAGTGGGTGAGCAGTTCTTC	CASSGLAGVGEQFF